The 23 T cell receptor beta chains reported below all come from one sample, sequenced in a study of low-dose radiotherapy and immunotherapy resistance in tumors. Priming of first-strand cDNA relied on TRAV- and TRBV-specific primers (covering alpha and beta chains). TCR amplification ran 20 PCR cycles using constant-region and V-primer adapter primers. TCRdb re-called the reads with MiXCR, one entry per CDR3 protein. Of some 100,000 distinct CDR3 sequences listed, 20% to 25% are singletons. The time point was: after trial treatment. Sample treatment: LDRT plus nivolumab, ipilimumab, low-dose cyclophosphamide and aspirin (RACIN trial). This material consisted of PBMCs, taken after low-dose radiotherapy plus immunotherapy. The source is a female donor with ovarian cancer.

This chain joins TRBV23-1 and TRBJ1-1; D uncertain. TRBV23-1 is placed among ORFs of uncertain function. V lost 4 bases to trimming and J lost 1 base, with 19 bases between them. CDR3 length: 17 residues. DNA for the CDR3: TGCGCCAGCAGTCGTGACAATCCGCAGACAAGGAACACTGAAGCTTTCTTT. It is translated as CASSRDNPQTRNTEAFF.

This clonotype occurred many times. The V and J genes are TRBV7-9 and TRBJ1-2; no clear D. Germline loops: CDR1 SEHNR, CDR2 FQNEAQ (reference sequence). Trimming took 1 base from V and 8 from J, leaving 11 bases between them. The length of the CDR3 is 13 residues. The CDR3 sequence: CASSLEGYRGYTF. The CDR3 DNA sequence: TGTGCCAGCAGCTTAGAAGGGTACCGGGGCTACACCTTC. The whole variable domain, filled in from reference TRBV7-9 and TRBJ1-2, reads DTGVSQNPRHKITKRGQNVTFRCDPISEHNRLYWYRQTLGQGPEFLTYFQNEAQLEKSRLLSDRFSAERPKGSFSTLEIQRTEQGDSAMYLCASSLEGYRGYTFGSGTRLTVV.

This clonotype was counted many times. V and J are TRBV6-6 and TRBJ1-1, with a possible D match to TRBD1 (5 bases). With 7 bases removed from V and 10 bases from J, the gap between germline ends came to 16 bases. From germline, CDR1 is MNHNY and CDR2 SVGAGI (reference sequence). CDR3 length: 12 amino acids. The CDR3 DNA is TGTGCCAGCACCTCCCTGGGGGGTAGAGCTTTCTTT. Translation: CASTSLGGRAFF.

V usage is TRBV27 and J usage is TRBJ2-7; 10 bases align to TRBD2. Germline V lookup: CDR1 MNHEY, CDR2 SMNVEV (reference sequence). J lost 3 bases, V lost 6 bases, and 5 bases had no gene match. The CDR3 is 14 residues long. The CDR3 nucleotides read TGTGCCAGCAGGTCTAGCGGGAGCGTCTACGAGCAGTACTTC. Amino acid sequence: CASRSSGSVYEQYF.

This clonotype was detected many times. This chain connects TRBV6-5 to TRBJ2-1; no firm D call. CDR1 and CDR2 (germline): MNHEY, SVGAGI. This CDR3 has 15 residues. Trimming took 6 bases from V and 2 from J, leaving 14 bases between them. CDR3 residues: CASSRPDLAYNEQFF. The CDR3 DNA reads TGTGCCAGCAGCCGTCCGGACCTTGCCTACAATGAGCAGTTCTTC.

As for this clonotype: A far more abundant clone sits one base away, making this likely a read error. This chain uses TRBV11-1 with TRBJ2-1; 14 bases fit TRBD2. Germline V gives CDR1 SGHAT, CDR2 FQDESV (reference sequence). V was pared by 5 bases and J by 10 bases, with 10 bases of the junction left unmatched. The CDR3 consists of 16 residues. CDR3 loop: CASSAGLAGVIYEQFF. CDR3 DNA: TGTGCCAGCAGCGCGGGACTAGCGGGAGTTATCTACGAGCAGTTCTTC.

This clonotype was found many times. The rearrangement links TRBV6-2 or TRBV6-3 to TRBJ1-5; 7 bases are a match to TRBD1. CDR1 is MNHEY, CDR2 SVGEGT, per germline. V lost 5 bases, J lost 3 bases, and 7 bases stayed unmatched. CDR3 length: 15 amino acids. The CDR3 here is CASSELDRSNQPQHF. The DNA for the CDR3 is TGTGCCAGCAGTGAGTTGGACAGGTCCAATCAGCCCCAGCATTTT.

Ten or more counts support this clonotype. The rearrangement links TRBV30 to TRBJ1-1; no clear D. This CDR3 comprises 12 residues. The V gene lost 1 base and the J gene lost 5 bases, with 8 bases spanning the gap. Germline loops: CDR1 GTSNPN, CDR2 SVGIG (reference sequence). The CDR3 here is CAWSARGTEAFF. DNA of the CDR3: TGTGCCTGGAGTGCTCGAGGAACTGAAGCTTTCTTT.

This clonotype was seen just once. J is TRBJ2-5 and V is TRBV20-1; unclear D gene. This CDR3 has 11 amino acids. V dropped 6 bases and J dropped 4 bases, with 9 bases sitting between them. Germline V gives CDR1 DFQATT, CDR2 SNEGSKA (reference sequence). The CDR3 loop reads CSADSPETQYF. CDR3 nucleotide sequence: TGCAGTGCCGACTCCCCAGAGACCCAGTACTTC.

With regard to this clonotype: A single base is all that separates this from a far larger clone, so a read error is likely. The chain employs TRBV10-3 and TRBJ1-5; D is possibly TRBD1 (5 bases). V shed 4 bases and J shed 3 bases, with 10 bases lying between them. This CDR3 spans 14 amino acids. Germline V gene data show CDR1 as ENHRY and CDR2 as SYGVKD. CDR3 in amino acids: CAISADRYNQPQHF. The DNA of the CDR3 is TGTGCCATCAGTGCCGACAGATACAATCAGCCCCAGCATTTT.

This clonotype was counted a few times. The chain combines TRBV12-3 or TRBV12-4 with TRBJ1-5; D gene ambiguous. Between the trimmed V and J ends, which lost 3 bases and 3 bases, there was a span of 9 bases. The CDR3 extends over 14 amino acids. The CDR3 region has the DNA TGTGCCAGCAGTTTGCGGACCCTCAATCAGCCCCAGCATTTT. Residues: CASSLRTLNQPQHF.

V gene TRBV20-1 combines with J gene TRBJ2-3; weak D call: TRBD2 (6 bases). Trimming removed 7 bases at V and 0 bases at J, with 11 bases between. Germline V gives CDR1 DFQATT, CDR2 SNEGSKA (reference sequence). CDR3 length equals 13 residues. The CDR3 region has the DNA TGCAGTGGGGAGGTGATCAGCACAGATACGCAGTATTTT. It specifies CSGEVISTDTQYF.

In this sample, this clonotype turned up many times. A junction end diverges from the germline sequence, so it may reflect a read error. The CDR3 region is CASSLNRRPNQPQHF. CDR3 sequence (DNA): TGTGCCAGCAGCTTGAACCGCAGACCGAATCAGCCCCAGCATTTT. J is TRBJ1-5 and V is TRBV5-1; D is undetermined. Germline V gene sequence: CDR1 SGHRS, CDR2 YFSETQ. This CDR3 is 15 amino acids long.

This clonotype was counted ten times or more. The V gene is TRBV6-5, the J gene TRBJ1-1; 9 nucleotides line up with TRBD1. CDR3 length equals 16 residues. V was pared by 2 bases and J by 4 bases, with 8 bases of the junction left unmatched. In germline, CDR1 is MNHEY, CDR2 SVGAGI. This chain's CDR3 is CASSYLRQGGSTEAFF. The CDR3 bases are TGTGCCAGCAGTTACCTCCGACAGGGGGGGAGCACTGAAGCTTTCTTT.

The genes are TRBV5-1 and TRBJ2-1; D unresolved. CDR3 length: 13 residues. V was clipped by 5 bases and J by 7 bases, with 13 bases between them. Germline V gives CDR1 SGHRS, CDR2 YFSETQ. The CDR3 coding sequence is TGCGCCAGCAGGCAGACCCCGGAAAATGAGCAGTTCTTC. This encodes CASRQTPENEQFF.

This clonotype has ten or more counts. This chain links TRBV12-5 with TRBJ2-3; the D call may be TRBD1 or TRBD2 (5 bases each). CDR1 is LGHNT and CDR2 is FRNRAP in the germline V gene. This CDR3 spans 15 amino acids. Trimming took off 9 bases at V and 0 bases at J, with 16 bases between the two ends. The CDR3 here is CASRRGQGSTDTQYF. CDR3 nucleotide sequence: TGTGCTAGCCGACGCGGGCAGGGCAGCACAGATACGCAGTATTTT.

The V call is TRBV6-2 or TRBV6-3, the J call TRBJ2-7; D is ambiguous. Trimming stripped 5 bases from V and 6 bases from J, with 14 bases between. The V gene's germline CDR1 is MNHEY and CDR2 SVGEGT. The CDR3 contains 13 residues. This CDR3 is CASSEVKPLEQYF. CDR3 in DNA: TGTGCCAGCAGTGAAGTCAAACCGCTCGAGCAGTACTTC.

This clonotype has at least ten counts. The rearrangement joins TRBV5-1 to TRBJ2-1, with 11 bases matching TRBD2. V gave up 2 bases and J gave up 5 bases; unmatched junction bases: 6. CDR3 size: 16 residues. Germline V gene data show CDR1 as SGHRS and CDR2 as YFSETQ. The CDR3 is CASSLTGTSGDNEQFF. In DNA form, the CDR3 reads TGCGCCAGCAGCTTAACCGGGACTAGCGGAGACAATGAGCAGTTCTTC.

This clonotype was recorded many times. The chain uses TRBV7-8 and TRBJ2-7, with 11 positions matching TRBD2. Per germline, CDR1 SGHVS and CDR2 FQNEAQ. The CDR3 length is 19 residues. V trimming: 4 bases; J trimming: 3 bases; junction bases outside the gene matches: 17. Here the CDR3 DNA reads TGTGCCAGCAGCTCCTTTAGAGATCGACTAGCGGGAACAAACTACGAGCAGTACTTC. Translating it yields CASSSFRDRLAGTNYEQYF.

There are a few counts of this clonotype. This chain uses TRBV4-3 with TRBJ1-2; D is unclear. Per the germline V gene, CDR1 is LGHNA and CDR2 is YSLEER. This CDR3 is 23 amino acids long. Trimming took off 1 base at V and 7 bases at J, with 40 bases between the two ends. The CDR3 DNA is TGCGCCAGCAGCCAAGCTTTGATTTGCGACCGGGGTACGAGAATATACTATACCTGTGGCTACACCTTC. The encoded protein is CASSQALICDRGTRIYYTCGYTF.

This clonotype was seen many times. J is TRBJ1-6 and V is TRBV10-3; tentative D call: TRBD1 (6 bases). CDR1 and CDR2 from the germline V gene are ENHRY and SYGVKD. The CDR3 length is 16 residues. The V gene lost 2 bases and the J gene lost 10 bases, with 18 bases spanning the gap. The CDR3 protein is CAISEGGTGTGSPLHF. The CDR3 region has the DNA TGTGCCATCAGTGAGGGGGGAACAGGGACCGGATCACCCCTCCACTTT.

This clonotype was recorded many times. CDR3 region: CASSLISGSSGEQFF. In nucleotides, the CDR3 is TGTGCCAGCAGTTTAATAAGCGGGAGCAGTGGTGAGCAGTTCTTC. This sequence joins TRBV27 and TRBJ2-1, with 8 bases that match TRBD2. The CDR3 contains 15 residues. Germline CDR1 MNHEY, CDR2 SMNVEV (reference sequence). Trimming removed 2 bases from V and 9 bases from J; junction bases left unmatched: 9.

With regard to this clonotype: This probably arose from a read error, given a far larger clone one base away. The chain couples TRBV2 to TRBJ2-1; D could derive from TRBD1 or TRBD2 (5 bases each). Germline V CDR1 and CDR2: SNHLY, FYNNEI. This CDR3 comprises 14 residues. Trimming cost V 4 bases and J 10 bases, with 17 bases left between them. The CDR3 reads CASSGSWGIYEQFF. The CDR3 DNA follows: TGTGCCAGCAGTGGTTCTTGGGGGATCTACGAGCAGTTCTTC.